This T cell receptor (beta chain) originates from a study of vaccination effects on CD4 cells after COVID-19. Study-wide background: IL-2 at about 10 IU/ml and peptides at 9.5 to 10 ug/ml were added to cultured PBMC, around 2 million per well.

Remarks on this clone: The antigen is not known.

Sequenced by immunoSEQ multiplex PCR; TCRdb stores in-frame clones only, minus some. The sample records about 47,000 clones, roughly 72% being singletons. The authors isolated CD4+ T cells after 9 to 10 days of culture. The vaccine given was either BNT162b2 or mRNA-1273, in two doses. Germline lookup yields CDR1 KGHDR and CDR2 SFDVKD. The ends were cut back, 4 bases at V and 1 base at J, with 13 bases in the middle. This CDR3 has 16 amino acids. The receptor was derived from a human donor who received a COVID-19 vaccine. Sequenced here: CD4+ T cells from PBMCs cultured without peptide, sampled after COVID-19 vaccination. The chain combines TRBV24-1 with TRBJ2-1; D remains unclear. The CDR3 DNA reads TGTGCCACCAGTGACGGGCCTACTCCTTCCTACAATGAGCAGTTCTTC. This translates into CATSDGPTPSYNEQFF.